The next 3 T cell receptor beta chains were all read from a single sample in a study of PD-1 blockade in classical Hodgkin lymphoma. Here immunoSEQ multiplex PCR was the method, and the copy in TCRdb shows in-frame clones only, minus some. The table records about 25,000 clones, around 80% of them present only once. Sample time point: cycle 4 day 1 (C4D1), after 6 weeks of nivolumab. The patients all showed relapse after autologous stem cell transplantation, while their brentuximab vedotin exposure varied. This material consisted of peripheral blood mononuclear cells (PBMCs), taken before the fourth cycle of nivolumab. The origin of the receptors is a human donor with classical Hodgkin lymphoma.

This rearrangement joins TRBV11-2 to TRBJ2-7; D is uncertain. V lost 1 base, J lost 0 bases, and 7 bases lay in between. The germline V gene encodes CDR1 SGHAT and CDR2 FQNNGV. The CDR3 is 14 amino acids. CDR3 in DNA: TGTGCCAGCAGCTTAGGCGCCTCCTCCTACGAGCAGTACTTC. Translating gives CASSLGASSYEQYF.

This sequence joins TRBV6-5 and TRBJ2-5; the D is unclear. This CDR3 has 14 amino acids. The germline CDR1 and CDR2 sequences are MNHEY and SVGAGI. V gave up 0 bases and J gave up 2 bases, with 7 bases separating them. CDR3 loop: CASSYSGFQETQYF. In DNA, the CDR3 is TGTGCCAGCAGTTACTCGGGGTTTCAAGAGACCCAGTACTTC.

The chain carries TRBV9 and TRBJ2-3; 9 nucleotides match TRBD2. The junction had 6 bases not matched to a gene; V was cut back by 0 bases and J by 4 bases. This CDR3 region has 16 residues. From germline, CDR1 is SGDLS and CDR2 YYNGEE. CDR3 DNA: TGTGCCAGCAGCGTAGGTAATAGCGGGAGTGCAGATACGCAGTATTTT. Its protein is CASSVGNSGSADTQYF.